These 23 T cell receptor beta chains came from one sample sequenced in a study of CD4 T cells in relation to SARS-CoV-2 and coronaviruses. The antigens of these receptors remain unknown. Only in-frame clones appear in the TCRdb table, and some are missing; sequencing was by immunoSEQ multiplex PCR. The table lists around 45,000 clones, around 79% of them singletons. Sequenced: naive CD4+ T cells from PBMCs, cultured in vitro. As to subset: naive CD4+ T cells isolated by negative enrichment. The receptors shown here come from an adult with COVID-19.

The chain employs TRBV5-1 and TRBJ2-1; 12 bases align to TRBD2. CDR1 SGHRS and CDR2 YFSETQ come from the germline V gene. V was pared by 0 bases and J by 5 bases, with 3 bases of the junction left unmatched. CDR3 length: 16 amino acids. CDR3 sequence (DNA): TGCGCCAGCAGCTTGGGGGCTAGCGGGAGGGACAATGAGCAGTTCTTC. Translating gives CASSLGASGRDNEQFF.

The chain combines TRBV5-8 with TRBJ2-3; D might be TRBD1 or TRBD2, each matching 6 bases. The germline CDR1 and CDR2 sequences are SGHTS and YDEGEE. V was pared by 7 bases and J by 0 bases, with 9 bases between. The CDR3 has 13 residues. CDR3 in DNA: TGTGCCAGCGGGGGGCAGAGCACAGATACGCAGTATTTT. It translates to CASGGQSTDTQYF.

This clone was recorded once. V and J are TRBV28 and TRBJ2-1; D not certain. V lost 2 bases and J lost 3, with 11 bases in between. From germline, CDR1 is MDHEN and CDR2 SYDVKM. This CDR3 has 15 residues. The CDR3 nucleotides are TGTGCCAGCAGTTTAACCGGGCACGACTACAATGAGCAGTTCTTC. It translates to CASSLTGHDYNEQFF.

The rearrangement uses TRBV6-5 and TRBJ1-5, with TRBD1 matching over 9 bases. Germline lookup yields CDR1 MNHEY and CDR2 SVGAGI. The V segment lost 7 bases and the J segment 5 bases; nucleotides outside the gene matches: 6. The CDR3 is 14 amino acids. The CDR3, as DNA: TGTGCCAGCACCATAAACAGGGGGCATCAGCCCCAGCATTTT. Amino acids: CASTINRGHQPQHF.

The chain recombines TRBV10-3 with TRBJ1-4; weak D call: TRBD1 (6 bases). Between the trimmed V and J ends, which lost 0 bases and 5 bases, there was a span of 10 bases. The CDR3 covers 15 residues. Germline V CDR1 and CDR2: ENHRY, SYGVKD. CDR3 nucleotide sequence: TGTGCCATCAGTGAGTCGCAAGGGGGGAATGAAAAACTGTTTTTT. This encodes CAISESQGGNEKLFF.

The chain carries TRBV6-5 and TRBJ2-7, with a weak D call TRBD1 (5 bases). Germline V gene sequence: CDR1 MNHEY, CDR2 SVGAGI. With 7 bases removed from V and 5 bases from J, the gap between germline ends came to 12 bases. This CDR3 has 12 residues. CDR3 nucleotide sequence: TGTGCCAGCAATCAAAGGGGCAACGAGCAGTACTTC. The encoded protein is CASNQRGNEQYF.

Written as DNA, the CDR3 is TGCGCCAGCAGCTTGGCAGGCTATGGAAACACCATATATTTT. Translation gives CASSLAGYGNTIYF. This sequence joins TRBV5-1 and TRBJ1-3; D gene ambiguous. The CDR3 consists of 14 residues. Trimming removed 0 bases at V and 3 bases at J, with 7 bases between. Germline V gives CDR1 SGHRS, CDR2 YFSETQ.

V is TRBV5-4 and J is TRBJ2-5; TRBD1 aligns across 8 bases. Germline CDR1 is SGHNT and CDR2 is YYREEE (reference sequence). CDR3 size: 14 residues. The V and J ends lost 0 bases and 5 bases, in that order; junction bases with no gene match: 3. In DNA, the CDR3 is TGTGCCAGCAGCTTGGTGGACAGGGCGGAGACCCAGTACTTC. Translating it yields CASSLVDRAETQYF.

The rearrangement links TRBV28 to TRBJ2-1; unclear D gene. V was pared by 8 bases and J by 4 bases, with 15 bases between. CDR1 and CDR2 from the germline V gene are MDHEN and SYDVKM. This CDR3 is built from 14 residues. CDR3 region: CASRTEKAYNEQFF. CDR3 sequence (DNA): TGTGCCAGCCGCACAGAAAAAGCATACAATGAGCAGTTCTTC.

The genes are TRBV6-6 and TRBJ2-1; 9 bases are shared with TRBD2. Germline trimming cut 5 bases from V and 7 bases from J; bases unmatched to any gene: 6. Germline V gene data show CDR1 as MNHNY and CDR2 as SVGAGI (reference sequence). This CDR3 contains 14 residues. In DNA, the CDR3 is TGTGCCAGCAGTAGACTTAGCGGGAGTAATGAGCAGTTCTTC. Translation gives CASSRLSGSNEQFF.

The sample holds a few counts of this clone. J is TRBJ2-1 and V is TRBV4-1; 9 nucleotides line up with TRBD2. Germline-derived CDR1 and CDR2 are MGHRA and YSYEKL. Unmatched junction bases numbered 5, after V lost 5 bases and J lost 0 bases. This CDR3 has 16 residues. As DNA, the CDR3 is TGCGCCAGCAGCTTACTAGCGGGTATCTCCTACAATGAGCAGTTCTTC. This sequence encodes CASSLLAGISYNEQFF.

V usage is TRBV6-4 and J usage is TRBJ1-5; 10 nucleotides align to TRBD1. This CDR3 comprises 17 residues. The junction had 13 bases not matched to a gene; V was cut back by 6 bases and J by 5 bases. Germline-derived CDR1 and CDR2 are MRHNA and SNTAGT. Here the CDR3 reads CASRGGQGWAVDQPQHF. The DNA for the CDR3 is TGTGCCAGCAGGGGGGGACAGGGGTGGGCAGTTGATCAGCCCCAGCATTTT.

This chain joins TRBV19 and TRBJ2-1, with D possibly being TRBD1 (6 bases). The CDR3 has 13 amino acids. CDR1 LNHDA and CDR2 SQIVND come from the germline V gene (reference sequence). V lost 6 bases and J 6 bases, leaving 12 bases between the germline ends. CDR3 protein: CASRYREGNEQFF. The CDR3 coding sequence is TGTGCCAGTAGGTACAGGGAAGGCAATGAGCAGTTCTTC.

This clone was seen a single time. This chain connects TRBV28 to TRBJ2-3; the D call may be TRBD1 or TRBD2 (5 bases each). Trimming took off 5 bases at V and 2 bases at J, with 23 bases between the two ends. Looked up from germline, CDR1 is MDHEN and CDR2 is SYDVKM. The CDR3 consists of 18 residues. The CDR3 DNA is TGTGCCAGCAGTACAGATACTGAGGGGAGACGGGACACAGATACGCAGTATTTT. This codes for CASSTDTEGRRDTDTQYF.

The chain joins TRBV28 to TRBJ2-7; TRBD2 matches at 7 bases. The CDR3 extends over 13 amino acids. The trim removed 7 bases at V and 7 bases at J, leaving 10 bases unmatched. Germline lookup yields CDR1 MDHEN and CDR2 SYDVKM. The CDR3 spells CASTNNWGGEQYF. CDR3 in DNA: TGTGCCAGCACCAACAATTGGGGGGGAGAGCAGTACTTC.

The rearrangement uses TRBV30 and TRBJ1-6; D remains ambiguous. The ends were cut back, 0 bases at V and 6 bases at J, with 9 bases in the middle. Looked up from germline, CDR1 is GTSNPN and CDR2 is SVGIG (reference sequence). The CDR3 length is 14 residues. In nucleotides, the CDR3 is TGTGCCTGGAGTGTAGCGAGGGTTAATTCACCCCTCCACTTT. Translated, it gives CAWSVARVNSPLHF. Full variable domain (rest looked up from reference TRBV30 and TRBJ1-6): SQTIHQWPATLVQPVGSPLSLECTVEGTSNPNLYWYRQAAGRGLQLLFYSVGIGQISSEVPQNLSASRPQDRQFILSSKKLLLSDSGFYLCAWSVARVNSPLHFGNGTRLTVT.

This clone was recorded once. This chain connects TRBV2 to TRBJ2-7, with D uncertain. There are 14 residues in the CDR3. CDR1 and CDR2 from the germline V gene are SNHLY and FYNNEI. V was pared by 4 bases and J by 7 bases, with 17 bases between. CDR3 residues: CASSAEAPLPEQYF. The CDR3 DNA reads as TGTGCCAGCAGTGCCGAAGCGCCCCTCCCGGAGCAGTACTTC. Looking up the rest from reference TRBV2 and TRBJ2-7 gives the full variable domain: EPEVTQTPSHQVTQMGQEVILRCVPISNHLYFYWYRQILGQKVEFLVSFYNNEISEKSEIFDDQFSVERPDGSNFTLKIRSTKLEDSAMYFCASSAEAPLPEQYFGPGTRLTVT.

This chain joins TRBV29-1 and TRBJ2-7; D is uncertain. The CDR3 loop spans 13 amino acids. Deletions cut 6 bases from V and 5 bases from J, with 17 bases between. Looked up from germline, CDR1 is SQVTM and CDR2 is ANQGSEA. The CDR3 coding sequence is TGCAGCGTCCGTCCCCGATTCGTCGACGAGCAGTACTTC. This sequence encodes CSVRPRFVDEQYF.

V gene TRBV5-4 combines with J gene TRBJ1-2; 8 bases are shared with TRBD1. Germline values: CDR1 SGHNT, CDR2 YYREEE (reference sequence). With V trimmed by 3 bases and J by 0 bases, 4 bases remained unmatched. The CDR3 is made up of 15 amino acids. CDR3 in DNA: TGTGCCAGCAGCTCGACAGGGGTTTCTAACTATGGCTACACCTTC. It is translated as CASSSTGVSNYGYTF.

In its sample, this clone was seen a few times. The CDR3: CASTTGSGNTEAFF. CDR3 in DNA: TGCGCCAGCACTACTGGATCAGGGAACACTGAAGCTTTCTTT. The genes are TRBV5-1 and TRBJ1-1; D is uncertain. Germline values: CDR1 SGHRS, CDR2 YFSETQ. V was clipped by 6 bases and J by 1 base, with 13 bases between them. The CDR3 runs to 14 residues.

The J gene is TRBJ2-7, the V gene TRBV3-1 (or the pseudogene TRBV3-2), with TRBD2 matching over 13 bases. The germline CDR1 and CDR2 sequences are LGHDT and YNNKEL (reference sequence). V lost 4 bases to trimming and J lost 3 bases; unmatched junction nucleotides: 18. There are 20 residues in the CDR3. The CDR3 DNA follows: TGTGCCAGCAGCCGAAATGATGGACTAGCGGGAGAGGGAGGGCACTACGAGCAGTACTTC. Protein product: CASSRNDGLAGEGGHYEQYF.

This clone was detected only once. The chain has TRBV6-5 and TRBJ2-7; TRBD2 aligns across 11 bases. Germline V gene lookup returns CDR1 MNHEY and CDR2 SVGAGI. V lost 5 bases and J lost 4; bases outside the gene matches: 7. The CDR3 totals 15 residues. The CDR3 here is CASSLSGRAGYEQYF. The CDR3 DNA reads as TGTGCCAGCAGTCTTAGCGGGAGGGCCGGTTACGAGCAGTACTTC.

V is TRBV27 and J is TRBJ2-7, with TRBD1 identical over 7 bases. CDR3 size: 13 residues. V trimming: 3 bases; J trimming: 4 bases; junction bases outside the gene matches: 3. Germline V gene lookup returns CDR1 MNHEY and CDR2 SMNVEV (reference sequence). The DNA for the CDR3 is TGTGCCAGCAGTTTCGGGACAGCTTACGAGCAGTACTTC. As protein: CASSFGTAYEQYF.